Below, 25 T cell receptor beta chains from the same sample are listed, as sequenced in a study of OX40 agonist ivuxolimab in advanced cancers. Libraries were prepared through the immunoSEQ multiplex PCR assay. TCRdb limited this immuneACCESS table to in-frame rearrangements with V and J called. A share of clones is missing; checked studies link under half to unresolved V genes, and the rest is unexplained. This sample has 50,000 to 85,000 clones in its table, and 85% of those were observed once. The leading ten clones occupy about 4.1% of the sample. This specimen consisted of CD4+ or CD8+ T cells sorted from blood, obtained in a trial of the OX40 agonist ivuxolimab. Every receptor here comes from an adult with an advanced solid tumor such as melanoma, head and neck, liver or kidney cancer.

This rearrangement joins TRBV4-3 to TRBJ2-7; TRBD1 agrees at 7 bases. The CDR3 length is 16 residues. After removal of 0 bases from V and 3 bases from J, the junction contained 8 bases not matched to a gene. Germline V CDR1 and CDR2: LGHNA, YSLEER. The CDR3 nucleotides are TGCGCCAGCAGCCAAGAACCTACAGGGGCCAGCTACGAGCAGTACTTC. Translating it yields CASSQEPTGASYEQYF.

This clone has a single count. V and J are TRBV14 and TRBJ2-7; the D is unclear. Germline V gene lookup returns CDR1 SGHDN and CDR2 FVKESK. CDR3 length: 11 amino acids. Trimming took off 2 bases at V and 8 bases at J, with 7 bases between the two ends. The DNA of the CDR3 is TGTGCCAGCAGCCAAACAGTAAAGCAGTACTTC. This sequence encodes CASSQTVKQYF.

CDR3 in DNA: TGTGCCAGCAGTAGCCCGTGGACAGGAGGAACTAATGAAAAACTGTTTTTT. Its protein is CASSSPWTGGTNEKLFF. This chain links TRBV28 with TRBJ1-4; the match to TRBD1 covers 7 bases. After removal of 5 bases from V and 1 base from J, the junction contained 10 bases not matched to a gene. The length of the CDR3 is 17 residues. Germline values: CDR1 MDHEN, CDR2 SYDVKM.

The V and J genes are TRBV28 and TRBJ2-1; D gene unclear. This CDR3 is 13 amino acids long. Trimming removed 2 bases at V and 9 bases at J, with 11 bases between. CDR1 and CDR2 from the germline V gene are MDHEN and SYDVKM. CDR3: CASSLPGPGEQFF. The CDR3 bases are TGTGCCAGCAGTTTACCAGGCCCGGGTGAGCAGTTCTTC.

The chain carries TRBV27 and TRBJ1-2; no clear D gene. The CDR3 spans 16 residues. V was trimmed by 6 bases and J by 10 bases, leaving 27 bases between them. Germline CDR1 reads MNHEY; CDR2 reads SMNVEV (reference sequence). The CDR3 reads CASREVGKRKRQLYTF. CDR3 nucleotides: TGTGCCAGCAGGGAAGTAGGGAAGAGAAAACGGCAACTCTACACCTTC.

The rearrangement uses TRBV13 and TRBJ1-3; D is unclear. Germline-derived CDR1 and CDR2 are PRHDT and FYEKMQ (reference sequence). V gave up 4 bases and J gave up 4 bases, with 14 bases separating them. CDR3 length: 15 amino acids. The CDR3 nucleotides are TGTGCCAGCAGCTCACGGACGGCTTTGGGAAACACCATATATTTT. Protein: CASSSRTALGNTIYF.

This clone was seen once. This chain connects TRBV18 to TRBJ2-5; D is possibly TRBD2 (5 bases). CDR1 is KGHSH, CDR2 LQKENI, per germline. The CDR3 contains 14 residues. V was clipped by 3 bases and J by 4 bases, with 12 bases between them. The CDR3 is CASSPAGLGETQYF. The CDR3 region has the DNA TGTGCCAGCTCACCCGCGGGTCTCGGAGAGACCCAGTACTTC.

The rearrangement links TRBV6-6 to TRBJ2-6; D is perhaps TRBD1 (6 bases). Trimming took off 4 bases at V and 2 bases at J, with 12 bases between the two ends. This CDR3 comprises 16 residues. Germline values: CDR1 MNHNY, CDR2 SVGAGI (reference sequence). CDR3 DNA sequence: TGTGCCAGCAGTTCCCCCTCAGGGGCTGGGGCCAACGTCCTGACTTTC. Encoded protein: CASSSPSGAGANVLTF.

The V gene is TRBV25-1, the J gene TRBJ2-5, with D hard to call. This CDR3 contains 11 residues. Per the germline V gene, CDR1 is MGHDK and CDR2 is SYGVNS. V was shortened by 3 bases and J by 5 bases, with 4 bases between the two germline ends. CDR3 bases: TGTGCCAGCAGTGACCGGGAGACCCAGTACTTC. Translating gives CASSDRETQYF.

This clone was detected once. This sequence joins TRBV27 and TRBJ1-5, with D perhaps TRBD1 (5 bases). The germline gives CDR1 MNHEY, CDR2 SMNVEV (reference sequence). The CDR3 consists of 14 residues. V dropped 6 bases and J dropped 6 bases, with 15 bases sitting between them. The CDR3 region has the DNA TGTGCCAGCAGCCCCGGCCAGGGTAGTCAGCCCCAGCATTTT. It yields the protein CASSPGQGSQPQHF.

The CDR3 here is CASSPFRDIYEQYF. CDR3 sequence (DNA): TGTGCCAGCAGCCCCTTCCGGGACATCTACGAGCAGTACTTC. J is TRBJ2-7 and V is TRBV7-9; D is possibly TRBD1 (6 bases). This CDR3 spans 14 amino acids. Germline V gene data show CDR1 as SEHNR and CDR2 as FQNEAQ (reference sequence). V dropped 5 bases and J dropped 3 bases, with 14 bases sitting between them.

V is TRBV7-3 and J is TRBJ2-2; 8 bases agree with TRBD1. The CDR3 length is 16 residues. Germline values: CDR1 SGHTA, CDR2 FQGTGA. V was pared by 5 bases and J by 4 bases, with 9 bases of the junction left unmatched. The CDR3 DNA follows: TGTGCCAGCAGCCCAACCGACAGGGGTGTCACCGGGGAGCTGTTTTTT. Translating gives CASSPTDRGVTGELFF.

This clone was seen a few times. The chain carries TRBV7-8 and TRBJ1-4, with 12 positions matching TRBD1. Germline V gene sequence: CDR1 SGHVS, CDR2 FQNEAQ. Germline trimming cut 7 bases from V and 10 bases from J; bases unmatched to any gene: 19. The CDR3 is 18 residues long. The CDR3 DNA reads TGTGCCAGCACCCCCTTTGGGACAGGGGGCGTGTTAGGTGGAAAACTGTTTTTT. Its translation is CASTPFGTGGVLGGKLFF.

This clone occurred a few times. The chain has TRBV5-4 and TRBJ2-3; D gene uncertain. V gave up 5 bases and J gave up 2 bases, with 6 bases separating them. Germline V CDR1 and CDR2: SGHNT, YYREEE (reference sequence). The CDR3 consists of 12 residues. CDR3 loop: CASSTDTDTQYF. The CDR3 coding sequence is TGTGCCAGCAGTACTGACACAGATACGCAGTATTTT. The variable domain in full, with the rest retrieved from reference TRBV5-4 and TRBJ2-3, is ETGVTQSPTHLIKTRGQQVTLRCSSQSGHNTVSWYQQALGQGPQFIFQYYREEENGRGNFPPRFSGLQFPNYSSELNVNALELDDSALYLCASSTDTDTQYFGPGTRLTVL.

The rearrangement uses TRBV27 and TRBJ1-3; weak D call: TRBD1 (5 bases). V was clipped by 3 bases and J by 4 bases, with 7 bases between them. This CDR3 has 13 amino acids. Germline lookup yields CDR1 MNHEY and CDR2 SMNVEV (reference sequence). CDR3 in amino acids: CASSFGTGNTIYF. CDR3 DNA: TGTGCCAGCAGTTTCGGGACGGGAAACACCATATATTTT.

The chain links TRBV5-1 to TRBJ2-1; 11 bases map to TRBD1. After removal of 4 bases from V and 7 bases from J, the junction contained 10 bases not matched to a gene. CDR1 and CDR2 from the germline V gene are SGHRS and YFSETQ. This CDR3 spans 16 amino acids. CDR3 sequence: CASSGPGTGGRNEQFF. DNA for the CDR3: TGCGCCAGCAGCGGCCCTGGGACAGGGGGACGTAATGAGCAGTTCTTC.

V is TRBV27 and J is TRBJ1-3, with 7 bases identical to TRBD1. Germline CDR1 reads MNHEY; CDR2 reads SMNVEV (reference sequence). With 2 bases clipped from V and 0 bases from J, the junction kept 10 bases outside the gene matches. The CDR3 runs to 18 residues. The CDR3 bases are TGTGCCAGCAGTTTAAGGGGGCCGTTTGGAGCCTCTGGAAACACCATATATTTT. Protein product: CASSLRGPFGASGNTIYF.

The chain recombines TRBV4-1 with TRBJ2-7; 10 bases fit TRBD2. Germline V gives CDR1 MGHRA, CDR2 YSYEKL. The junction had 11 bases not matched to a gene; V was cut back by 3 bases and J by 3 bases. This CDR3 is built from 17 residues. The CDR3 coding sequence is TGCGCCAGCAGCCACCTACTGGTGGCTAGCGGGAGCTACGAGCAGTACTTC. This sequence encodes CASSHLLVASGSYEQYF.

V and J are TRBV18 and TRBJ1-1; TRBD1 matches at 7 bases. The germline gives CDR1 KGHSH, CDR2 LQKENI. CDR3 size: 14 residues. V shed 4 bases and J 4 bases; nucleotides not matched to a gene: 6. CDR3 loop: CASSQGQRGTEAFF. The CDR3 DNA follows: TGTGCCAGCTCACAGGGACAGCGGGGCACTGAAGCTTTCTTT.

This chain joins TRBV4-2 and TRBJ2-2, with D unclear. CDR3 length equals 14 residues. Trimming stripped 1 base from V and 1 base from J, with 4 bases between. Germline CDR1 LGHNA, CDR2 YNFKEQ. CDR3 in amino acids: CASSQVENTGELFF. The CDR3 coding sequence is TGTGCCAGCAGCCAAGTGGAGAACACCGGGGAGCTGTTTTTT.

This clone was detected once. V gene TRBV11-2 combines with J gene TRBJ1-2; D is possibly TRBD1 (6 bases). The CDR3 is 14 amino acids. With 7 bases removed from V and 4 bases from J, the gap between germline ends came to 16 bases. Looked up from germline, CDR1 is SGHAT and CDR2 is FQNNGV. In nucleotides, the CDR3 is TGTGCCAGCACCAGACAGGCTGTAGGCTATGGCTACACCTTC. This translates into CASTRQAVGYGYTF.

V gene TRBV15 combines with J gene TRBJ2-7; D is unresolved. The CDR3 is 14 amino acids. CDR1 and CDR2 from the germline V gene are LNHNV and YYDKDF (reference sequence). The ends were cut back, 5 bases at V and 1 base at J, with 12 bases in the middle. CDR3 bases: TGTGCCACCAGCTTGGACGGTTTTTCCTACGAGCAGTACTTC. Translating it yields CATSLDGFSYEQYF. Full variable domain (remainder filled in from reference TRBV15 and TRBJ2-7): DAMVIQNPRYQVTQFGKPVTLSCSQTLNHNVMYWYQQKSSQAPKLLFHYYDKDFNNEADTPDNFQSRRPNTSFCFLDIRSPGLGDTAMYLCATSLDGFSYEQYFGPGTRLTVT.

The chain employs TRBV2 and TRBJ1-5; no firm D call. This CDR3 is built from 13 residues. The V gene lost 7 bases and the J gene lost 6 bases, with 13 bases spanning the gap. The germline CDR1 and CDR2 sequences are SNHLY and FYNNEI. The CDR3 nucleotides read TGTGCCAGCACCGAGGGTGTCAGTCAGCCCCAGCATTTT. This sequence encodes CASTEGVSQPQHF. The full variable domain, in which reference TRBV2 and TRBJ1-5 provide the parts outside the CDR3, is EPEVTQTPSHQVTQMGQEVILRCVPISNHLYFYWYRQILGQKVEFLVSFYNNEISEKSEIFDDQFSVERPDGSNFTLKIRSTKLEDSAMYFCASTEGVSQPQHFGDGTRLSIL.

Only a few counts were recorded for this clone. DNA of the CDR3: TGTGCCAGCAACGATGTAGTTCAGCCCCAGCATTTT. This encodes CASNDVVQPQHF. The chain joins TRBV28 to TRBJ1-5, with D uncertain. The CDR3 is made up of 12 amino acids. V was pared by 7 bases and J by 6 bases, with 10 bases between. The germline V gene encodes CDR1 MDHEN and CDR2 SYDVKM.

The chain uses TRBV13 and TRBJ1-2; D unclear. With 2 bases removed from V and 6 bases from J, the gap between germline ends came to 10 bases. CDR3 length equals 13 residues. CDR1 is PRHDT, CDR2 FYEKMQ, per germline (reference sequence). The CDR3 DNA sequence: TGTGCCAGCAGCTTAAGAGTTGTGGATGGCTACACCTTC. This sequence encodes CASSLRVVDGYTF.